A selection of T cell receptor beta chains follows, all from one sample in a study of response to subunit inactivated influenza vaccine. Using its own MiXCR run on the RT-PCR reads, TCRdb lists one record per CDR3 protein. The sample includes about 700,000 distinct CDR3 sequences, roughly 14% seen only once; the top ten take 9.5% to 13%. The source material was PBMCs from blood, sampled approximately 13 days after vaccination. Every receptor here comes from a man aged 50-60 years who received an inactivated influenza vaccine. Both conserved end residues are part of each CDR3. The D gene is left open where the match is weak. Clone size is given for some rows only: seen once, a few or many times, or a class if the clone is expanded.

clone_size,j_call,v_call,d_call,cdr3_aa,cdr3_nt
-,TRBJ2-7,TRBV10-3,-,CAISPSGFYEQYF,TGTGCCATCAGTCCCTCGGGCTTTTACGAGCAGTACTTC
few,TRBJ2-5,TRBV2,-,CASSDEGRTQETQYF,TGTGCCAGCAGTGACGAAGGACGGACCCAAGAGACCCAGTACTTC
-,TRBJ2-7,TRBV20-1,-,CSARYDSSYEQYF,TGCAGTGCTAGGTATGACAGCTCCTACGAGCAGTACTTC
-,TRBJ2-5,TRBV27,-,CASSRAQGQETQYF,TGTGCCAGCTCAAGGGCGCAGGGCCAGGAGACCCAGTACTTC
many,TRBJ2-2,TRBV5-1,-,CASSPGQSNTGELFF,TGCGCCAGCAGCCCCGGACAGAGTAACACCGGGGAGCTGTTTTTT
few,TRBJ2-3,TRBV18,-,CASSPQGRITDTQYF,TGTGCCAGCTCCCCACAGGGGAGGATCACAGATACGCAGTATTTT
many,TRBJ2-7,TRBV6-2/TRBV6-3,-,CASSYSRATYEQYF,TGTGCCAGCAGTTACTCTCGGGCCACCTACGAGCAGTACTTC
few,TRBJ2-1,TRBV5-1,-,CASSNGGRDNEQFF,TGCGCCAGCAGCAATGGGGGACGAGACAATGAGCAGTTCTTC
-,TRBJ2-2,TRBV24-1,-,CATSDYAGELFF,TGTGCCACCAGTGACTATGCCGGGGAGCTGTTTTTT
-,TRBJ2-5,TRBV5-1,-,CASSLAAGAGETQYF,TGCGCCAGCAGCTTGGCCGCGGGGGCCGGGGAGACCCAGTACTTC
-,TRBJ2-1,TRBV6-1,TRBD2,CASSWERGEQFF,TGTGCCAGCAGCTGGGAGCGGGGGGAGCAGTTCTTC
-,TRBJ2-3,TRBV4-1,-,CASSQDVTDTQYF,TGCGCCAGCAGCCAAGATGTGACAGATACGCAGTATTTT
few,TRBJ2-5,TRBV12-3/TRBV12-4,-,CASSLALGGETQYF,TGTGCCAGCAGTTTGGCCCTAGGGGGAGAGACCCAGTACTTC
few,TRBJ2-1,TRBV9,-,CASSVRDYNEQFF,TGTGCCAGCAGCGTGAGGGATTACAATGAGCAGTTCTTC
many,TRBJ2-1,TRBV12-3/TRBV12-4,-,CASSKQGHEQFF,TGTGCCAGCAGTAAACAGGGCCATGAGCAGTTCTTC
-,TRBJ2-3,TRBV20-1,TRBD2,CSALRGLAGGGDTQYF,TGCAGTGCCCTACGGGGGCTAGCGGGAGGAGGTGATACGCAGTATTTT
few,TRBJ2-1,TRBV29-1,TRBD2,CSVGVAGPYNEQFF,TGCAGCGTTGGGGTAGCGGGACCTTACAATGAGCAGTTCTTC
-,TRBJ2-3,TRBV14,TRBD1,CASSQQDRGYTDTQYF,TGTGCCAGCAGCCAGCAGGACAGGGGTTACACAGATACGCAGTATTTT
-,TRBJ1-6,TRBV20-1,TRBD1,CSAQGQGRVWTPLHF,TGCAGTGCCCAGGGACAGGGGCGAGTATGGACACCCCTCCACTTT
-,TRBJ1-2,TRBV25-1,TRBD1,CASSEGQGRQHGYTF,TGTGCCAGCAGTGAAGGACAGGGAAGGCAGCATGGCTACACCTTC
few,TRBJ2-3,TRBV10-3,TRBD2,CAISERGEYTDTQYF,TGTGCCATCAGTGAGCGGGGGGAGTACACAGATACGCAGTATTTT
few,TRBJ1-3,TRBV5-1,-,CASSLESPNSGNTIYF,TGCGCCAGCAGCTTGGAGAGTCCTAACTCTGGAAACACCATATATTTT
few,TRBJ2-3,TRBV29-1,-,CSVQRRSTDTQYF,TGCAGCGTTCAGCGGCGGAGCACAGATACGCAGTATTTT
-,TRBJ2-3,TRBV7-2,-,CASRTGTERADTQYF,TGTGCCAGCAGGACCGGGACTGAAAGGGCAGATACGCAGTATTTT
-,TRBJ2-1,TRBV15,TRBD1,CATSKDRFGSYNEQFF,TGTGCCACCAGCAAGGACAGGTTCGGCTCCTACAATGAGCAGTTCTTC
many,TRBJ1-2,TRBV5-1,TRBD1,CASSSGTGAHGYTF,TGCGCCAGCAGCTCAGGGACAGGGGCCCATGGCTACACCTTC
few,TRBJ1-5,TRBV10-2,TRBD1,CASTGTASNQPQHF,TGCGCCAGCACCGGGACAGCTAGCAATCAGCCCCAGCATTTT
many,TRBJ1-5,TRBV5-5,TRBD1,CASSFGQGIQPQHF,TGTGCCAGCAGCTTCGGACAGGGGATTCAGCCCCAGCATTTT
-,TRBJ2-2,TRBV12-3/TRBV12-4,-,CASSLGYPGRTGELFF,TGTGCCAGCAGTTTAGGGTACCCGGGGAGGACCGGGGAGCTGTTTTTT
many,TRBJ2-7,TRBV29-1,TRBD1,CSVRDRRSYEQYF,TGCAGCGTACGGGACAGGCGATCCTACGAGCAGTACTTC
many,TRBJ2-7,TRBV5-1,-,CASSLGHSSYEQYF,TGCGCCAGCAGCTTGGGTCACAGTTCCTACGAGCAGTACTTC
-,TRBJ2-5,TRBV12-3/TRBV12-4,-,CASSFRPGGEETQYF,TGTGCCAGCAGTTTTCGACCGGGGGGCGAAGAGACCCAGTACTTC
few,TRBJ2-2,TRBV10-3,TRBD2,CASWATSGPNTGELFF,TGTGCCTCCTGGGCCACTAGCGGTCCGAACACCGGGGAGCTGTTTTTT
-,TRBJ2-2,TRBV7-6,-,CASSPGFLALGELFF,TGTGCCAGCAGCCCAGGGTTTTTAGCGTTGGGGGAGCTGTTTTTT
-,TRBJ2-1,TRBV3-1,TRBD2,CASSQDGLAVYNEQFF,TGTGCCAGCAGCCAAGATGGACTAGCGGTCTACAATGAGCAGTTCTTC
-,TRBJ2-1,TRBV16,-,CASSRSSLQGVPLGNEQFF,TGTGCCAGCAGCCGATCCAGTTTGCAGGGAGTCCCCCTAGGCAATGAGCAGTTCTTC
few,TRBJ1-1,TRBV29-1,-,CSVEGEYGTEAFF,TGCAGCGTTGAGGGGGAATATGGCACTGAAGCTTTCTTT
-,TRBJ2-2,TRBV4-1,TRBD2,CASRAGGTNTGELFF,TGCGCCAGCAGGGCGGGGGGGACGAACACCGGGGAGCTGTTTTTT
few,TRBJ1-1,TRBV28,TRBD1,CASSPSGDSWNTEAFF,TGTGCCAGCAGTCCATCCGGGGACAGCTGGAACACTGAAGCTTTCTTT
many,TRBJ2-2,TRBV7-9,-,CASSSSTWELFF,TGTGCCAGCAGCTCCTCGACGTGGGAGCTGTTTTTT
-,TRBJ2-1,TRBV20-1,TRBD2,CSVNTPGLGNNEQFF,TGCAGTGTAAACACCCCGGGACTAGGGAACAATGAGCAGTTCTTC